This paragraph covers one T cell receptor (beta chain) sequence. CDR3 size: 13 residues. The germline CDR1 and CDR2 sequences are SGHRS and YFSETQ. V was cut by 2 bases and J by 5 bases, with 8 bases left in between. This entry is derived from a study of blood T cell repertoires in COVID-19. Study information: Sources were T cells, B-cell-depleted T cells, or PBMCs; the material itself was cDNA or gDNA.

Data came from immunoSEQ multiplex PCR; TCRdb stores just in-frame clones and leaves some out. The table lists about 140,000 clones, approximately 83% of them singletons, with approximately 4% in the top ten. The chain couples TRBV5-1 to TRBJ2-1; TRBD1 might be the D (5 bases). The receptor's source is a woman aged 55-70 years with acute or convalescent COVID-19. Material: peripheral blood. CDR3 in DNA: TGCGCCAGCAGCTTCTCAGGGAACAATGAGCAGTTCTTC. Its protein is CASSFSGNNEQFF.